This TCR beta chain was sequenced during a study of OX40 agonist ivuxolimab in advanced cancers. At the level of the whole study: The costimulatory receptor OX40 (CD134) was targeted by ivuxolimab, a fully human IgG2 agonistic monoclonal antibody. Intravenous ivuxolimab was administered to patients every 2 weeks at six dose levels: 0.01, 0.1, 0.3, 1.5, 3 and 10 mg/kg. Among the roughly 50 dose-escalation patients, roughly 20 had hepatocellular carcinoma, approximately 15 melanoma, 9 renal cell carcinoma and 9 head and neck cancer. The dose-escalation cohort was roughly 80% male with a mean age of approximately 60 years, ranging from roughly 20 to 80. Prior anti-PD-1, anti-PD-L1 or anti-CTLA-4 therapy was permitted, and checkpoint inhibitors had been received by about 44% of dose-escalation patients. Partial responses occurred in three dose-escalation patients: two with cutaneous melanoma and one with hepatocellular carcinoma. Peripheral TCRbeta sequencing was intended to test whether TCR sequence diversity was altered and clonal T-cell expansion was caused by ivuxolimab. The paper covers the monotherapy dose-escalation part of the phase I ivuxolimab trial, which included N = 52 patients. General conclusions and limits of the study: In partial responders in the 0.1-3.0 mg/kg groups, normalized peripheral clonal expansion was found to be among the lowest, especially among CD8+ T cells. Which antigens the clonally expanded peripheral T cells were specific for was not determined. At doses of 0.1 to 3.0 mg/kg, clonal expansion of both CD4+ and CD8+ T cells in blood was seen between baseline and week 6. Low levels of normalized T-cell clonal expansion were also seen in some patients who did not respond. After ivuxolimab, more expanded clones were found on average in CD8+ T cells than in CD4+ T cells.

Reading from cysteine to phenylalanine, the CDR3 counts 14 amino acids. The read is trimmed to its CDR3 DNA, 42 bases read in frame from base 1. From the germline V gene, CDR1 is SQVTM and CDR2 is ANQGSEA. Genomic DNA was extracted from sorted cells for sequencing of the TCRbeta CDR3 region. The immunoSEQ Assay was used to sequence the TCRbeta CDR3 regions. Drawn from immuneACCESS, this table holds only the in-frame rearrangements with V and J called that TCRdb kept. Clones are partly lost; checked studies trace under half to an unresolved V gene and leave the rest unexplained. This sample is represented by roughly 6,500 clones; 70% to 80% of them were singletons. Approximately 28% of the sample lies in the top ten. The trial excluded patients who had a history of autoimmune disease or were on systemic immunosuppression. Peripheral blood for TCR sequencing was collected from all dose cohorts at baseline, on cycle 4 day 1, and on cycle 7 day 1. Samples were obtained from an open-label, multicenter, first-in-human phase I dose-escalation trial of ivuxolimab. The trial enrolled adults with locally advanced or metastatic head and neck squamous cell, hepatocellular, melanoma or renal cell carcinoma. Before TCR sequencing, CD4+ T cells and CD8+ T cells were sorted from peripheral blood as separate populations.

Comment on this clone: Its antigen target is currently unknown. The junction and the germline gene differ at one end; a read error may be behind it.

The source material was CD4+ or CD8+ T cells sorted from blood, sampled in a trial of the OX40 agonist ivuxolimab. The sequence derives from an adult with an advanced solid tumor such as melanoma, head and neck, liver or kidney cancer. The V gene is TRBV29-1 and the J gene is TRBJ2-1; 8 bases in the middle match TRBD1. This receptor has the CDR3 CSVEELGQGNEQFF. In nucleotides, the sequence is TGCAGCGTCGAAGAATTAGGACAGGGCAATGAGCAGTTCTTC.